These 10 T cell receptor beta chains were all obtained from the same sample, sequenced in a study of T cells in Graves' hyperthyroidism and ophthalmopathy. The source material, RNA transcripts, was used to amplify TCR beta CDR3 regions. RT-PCR in the first round (using the HTBI primer set) targeted the TCR CDR3. TCRdb called the multiplex PCR reads again in MiXCR, with one record for every CDR3 protein. The top ten hold about 40% of the sample, which has around 99,000 distinct CDR3 sequences, 16% seen once. The source material was blood. These receptors originate from a woman aged 45-60 years with Graves' hyperthyroidism.

CDR3 in DNA: TGTGCCAGCAGCCAATTGGGGGCCCAGTACTTC. Protein: CASSQLGAQYF. V is TRBV3-1 and J is TRBJ2-5; D is perhaps TRBD1 or TRBD2 (5 bases each). Per the germline V gene, CDR1 is LGHDT and CDR2 is YNNKEL (reference sequence). The CDR3 spans 11 residues. V lost 2 bases and J lost 9, with 7 bases in between.

This clonotype was counted many times. The chain combines TRBV28 with TRBJ2-3, with unresolved D. CDR1 and CDR2 (germline): MDHEN, SYDVKM. The V gene lost 2 bases and the J gene lost 6 bases, with 12 bases spanning the gap. This CDR3 has 14 amino acids. The chain's CDR3 is CASSLVGNGDTQYF. CDR3 nucleotides: TGTGCCAGCAGTTTAGTAGGGAATGGCGATACGCAGTATTTT.

At least ten counts were recorded for this clonotype. DNA for the CDR3: TGTGCCAGCTCAACGACAGGGGTGCCTGGAAACACCATATATTTT. Amino acid sequence: CASSTTGVPGNTIYF. The chain recombines TRBV18 with TRBJ1-3; TRBD1 aligns across 8 bases. Germline assignment: CDR1 KGHSH and CDR2 LQKENI. Germline trimming cut 5 bases from V and 2 bases from J; bases unmatched to any gene: 5. The CDR3 has 15 amino acids.

In its sample, this clonotype was seen many times. The J gene is TRBJ2-1, the V gene TRBV30, with D uncertain. The CDR3 totals 12 residues. V was trimmed by 1 base and J by 4 bases, leaving 5 bases between them. Germline V gene lookup returns CDR1 GTSNPN and CDR2 SVGIG (reference sequence). The CDR3 region is CAWSDSYNEQFF. CDR3 DNA: TGTGCCTGGAGTGACTCGTACAATGAGCAGTTCTTC.

This clonotype was found many times. The V gene is TRBV11-2, the J gene TRBJ2-7; D is perhaps TRBD1 (5 bases). The CDR3 is 17 residues long. Germline values: CDR1 SGHAT, CDR2 FQNNGV. V dropped 1 base and J dropped 3 bases, with 19 bases sitting between them. The CDR3 DNA is TGTGCCAGCAGCTTAGGCCCCATTGGTGCAGGGCGCTACGAGCAGTACGTC. It codes for CASSLGPIGAGRYEQYV.

The chain couples TRBV9 to TRBJ2-3; 14 positions match TRBD2. The CDR3 has 22 amino acids. The trim removed 0 bases at V and 7 bases at J, leaving 22 bases unmatched. Germline V lookup: CDR1 SGDLS, CDR2 YYNGEE. As DNA, the CDR3 is TGTGCCAGCAGCGTAGCCAGGGGACTAGCGGGAGCCCCCCCTATTGGGCTTTATACGCAGTATTTT. Amino acids: CASSVARGLAGAPPIGLYTQYF.

This clonotype was recorded at least ten times. V gene TRBV12-3 or TRBV12-4 combines with J gene TRBJ2-3; D call uncertain. The length of the CDR3 is 15 residues. V was clipped by 6 bases and J by 1 base, with 14 bases between them. CDR3 nucleotides: TGTGCCAGCAGGTACACCGGGCTCGGCACAGATACGCAGTATTTT. The encoded protein is CASRYTGLGTDTQYF.

This clonotype showed up many times. V gene TRBV28 combines with J gene TRBJ2-5; a possible D gene is TRBD1 (7 bases). The germline gives CDR1 MDHEN, CDR2 SYDVKM. CDR3 length: 18 residues. With 5 bases removed from V and 5 bases from J, the gap between germline ends came to 27 bases. CDR3 loop: CASSPRGGGTVPGETQYF. Written as DNA, the CDR3 is TGTGCCAGCAGTCCCCGCGGAGGGGGGACAGTCCCTGGGGAGACCCAGTACTTC.

The rearrangement links TRBV12-3 or TRBV12-4 to TRBJ2-1; D ambiguous. The CDR3 is 14 residues long. Trimming stripped 8 bases from V and 4 bases from J, with 15 bases between. CDR3 region: CASGRPESYNEQFF. CDR3 nucleotide sequence: TGTGCCAGCGGTCGGCCGGAGAGTTACAATGAGCAGTTCTTC.

This clonotype was counted many times. As DNA, the CDR3 is TGCGCCAGCAGCAAGGGGGGAACGGAAGAGACCCAGTACTTC. Its translation: CASSKGGTEETQYF. The chain couples TRBV5-1 to TRBJ2-5, with D perhaps matching TRBD1 or TRBD2 (6 bases each). CDR1 and CDR2 from the germline V gene are SGHRS and YFSETQ. This CDR3 is 14 amino acids long. V lost 4 bases and J lost 3, with 13 bases in between.